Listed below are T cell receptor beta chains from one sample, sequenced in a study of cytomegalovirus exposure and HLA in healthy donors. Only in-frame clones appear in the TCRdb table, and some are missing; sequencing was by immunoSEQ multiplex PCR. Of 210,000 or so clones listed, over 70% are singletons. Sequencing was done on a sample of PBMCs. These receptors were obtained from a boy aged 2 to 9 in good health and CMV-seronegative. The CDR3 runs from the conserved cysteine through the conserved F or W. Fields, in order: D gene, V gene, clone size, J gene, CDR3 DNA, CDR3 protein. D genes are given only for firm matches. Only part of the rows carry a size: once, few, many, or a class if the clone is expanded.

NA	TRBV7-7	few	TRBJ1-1	TGTGCTAGCAGCTTATCATTGAACACTGAAGCTTTCTTT	CASSLSLNTEAFF
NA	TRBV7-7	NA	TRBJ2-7	TGTGCTAGCAGCCCAGGGGCGTTGTACGGGCAGTACTTC	CASSPGALYGQYF
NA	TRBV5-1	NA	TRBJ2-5	TGCGCCAGCAGCCCTACAGGGACGGGGGAGACCCAGTACTTC	CASSPTGTGETQYF
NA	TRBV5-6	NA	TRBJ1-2	TGTGCCAGCAGCTTGTCCCAGGGCGGTGGCTACACCTTC	CASSLSQGGGYTF
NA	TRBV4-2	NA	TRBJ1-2	TGTGCCAGCAGCCACGCGGGATCCATCAACTATGGCTACACCTTC	CASSHAGSINYGYTF
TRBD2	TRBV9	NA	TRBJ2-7	TGTGCCAGCAGCTCACGTCCCGGGACTAGCTGGGGGCCGGGAGAGCAGTACTTC	CASSSRPGTSWGPGEQYF
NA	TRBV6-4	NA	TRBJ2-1	TGTGCCAGCAGTGACCTCGGCGGCAATGAGCAGTTCTTC	CASSDLGGNEQFF
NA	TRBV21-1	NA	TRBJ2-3	TGTGCCAGCAGCAAAGTAAACAGCCGGCGTAAAACAGATACGCAGTATTTT	CASSKVNSRRKTDTQYF
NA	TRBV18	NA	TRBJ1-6	TGTGCCAGCTCACCCAGCTCCTATAATTCACCCCTCCACTTT	CASSPSSYNSPLHF
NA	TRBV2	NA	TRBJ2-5	TGTGCCAGCCTTCAGCAGGGGACAGAGACCCAGTACTTC	CASLQQGTETQYF
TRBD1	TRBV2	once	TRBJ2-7	TGTGCCAGCATCATAGACAGGGGGGCCTACGAGCAGTACTTC	CASIIDRGAYEQYF
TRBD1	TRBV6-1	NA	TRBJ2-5	TGTGCCAGCAGTGCCCCGGAGGACAGGCTGCTACTAGAGACCCAGTACTTC	CASSAPEDRLLLETQYF
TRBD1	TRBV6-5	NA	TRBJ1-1	TGTGCCAGCAGTTACTCAGGACAGGGGATGAACACTGAAGCTTTCTTT	CASSYSGQGMNTEAFF
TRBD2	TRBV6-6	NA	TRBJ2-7	TGTGCCAGCAGTTACCGCGGGGGTCGTAATCCCTACGAGCAGTACTTC	CASSYRGGRNPYEQYF
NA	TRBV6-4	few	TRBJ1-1	TGTGCCAGCAGTGACATGGGAGGCACTGAAGCTTTCTTT	CASSDMGGTEAFF
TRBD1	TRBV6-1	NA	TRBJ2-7	TGTGCCAGCAGGGAACCGACAGGGTCGTTCAACGAGCAGTACTTC	CASREPTGSFNEQYF
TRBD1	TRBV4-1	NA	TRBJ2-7	TGCGCCAGCAGCCAAGACTCCCAGGGACAGATGAAGCAGTACTTC	CASSQDSQGQMKQYF
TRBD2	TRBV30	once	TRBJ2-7	TGTGCCTGGAGTGCCAGGACTAGCGGGTCCTACGAGCAGTACTTC	CAWSARTSGSYEQYF
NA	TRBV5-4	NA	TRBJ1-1	TGTGCCAGCAGCGGGATCAGAGGGAATGAAGCTTTCTTT	CASSGIRGNEAFF
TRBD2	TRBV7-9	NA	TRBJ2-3	TGTGCCAGCAGCTTGATAGCGGGGGGCACAGATACGCAGTATTTT	CASSLIAGGTDTQYF
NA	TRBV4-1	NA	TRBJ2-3	TGCGCCAGCGGCCTCCGCCCTAGCCCCACAGATACGCAGTATTTT	CASGLRPSPTDTQYF
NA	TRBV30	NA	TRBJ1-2	TGTGCCACCGAAAGGCAGGGGAAGAACTATGGCTACACCTTC	CATERQGKNYGYTF
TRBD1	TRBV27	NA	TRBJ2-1	TGTGCCAGCAGTTTAGGGCAGTACAGGGGGCCTTACAATGAGCAGTTCTTC	CASSLGQYRGPYNEQFF
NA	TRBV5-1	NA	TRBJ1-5	TGCGCCAGCAGCTTGTCCGGGACAAATAATCAGCCCCAGCATTTT	CASSLSGTNNQPQHF
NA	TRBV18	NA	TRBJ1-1	TGTGCCAGCTCACCACTAGCGGAGGGTGGCACTGAAGCTTTCTTT	CASSPLAEGGTEAFF
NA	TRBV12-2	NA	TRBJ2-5	TGTGCAACCACGCGGGGGGGACGGCAAGAGACCCAGTACTTC	CATTRGGRQETQYF
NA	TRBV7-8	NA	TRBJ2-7	TGTGCCAGCAGCCCCACTAGAGGGGGCTCCTACGAGCAGTACTTC	CASSPTRGGSYEQYF
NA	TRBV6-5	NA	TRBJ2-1	TGTGCCAGCAGTTACTCGTCTAGCTCCTACAATGAGCAGTTCTTC	CASSYSSSSYNEQFF
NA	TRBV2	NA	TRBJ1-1	TGTGCCAGCAGTGAAGCGCTAAGGGGCGAAGCTTTCTTT	CASSEALRGEAFF
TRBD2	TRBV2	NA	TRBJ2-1	TGTGCCAGCAGGGAGGGACTAAGCTCCTACAATGAGCAGTTCTTC	CASREGLSSYNEQFF
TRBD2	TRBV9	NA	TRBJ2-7	TGTGCCAGCAGCGTAGCCCTAGCGGGGGGCCCTCAGAACGAGCAGTACTTC	CASSVALAGGPQNEQYF
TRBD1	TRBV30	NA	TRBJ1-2	TGTGCCTGGAGGGACAGGGGAGAGGATGGCTACACCTTC	CAWRDRGEDGYTF
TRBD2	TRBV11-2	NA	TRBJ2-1	TGTGCCAGCAGCTCGGGACTAGCGGAGCCTAATGAGCAGTTCTTC	CASSSGLAEPNEQFF
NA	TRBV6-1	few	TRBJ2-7	TGTGCCAGCAGTGAGGGTTGGGGCAGTTCCTACGAGCAGTACTTC	CASSEGWGSSYEQYF
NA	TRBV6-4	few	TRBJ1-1	TGTGCCAGCAGTGACCGATTGGCAGGGTCAGGCACTGAAGCTTTCTTT	CASSDRLAGSGTEAFF
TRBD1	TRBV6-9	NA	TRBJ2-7	TGTGCCAGCCCCGGGGACAGGGGGTGTAACGAGCAGTACTTC	CASPGDRGCNEQYF
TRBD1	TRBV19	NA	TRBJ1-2	TGTGCCAGTAGTATACTCCAGGGGGTGAACTATGGCTACACCTTC	CASSILQGVNYGYTF
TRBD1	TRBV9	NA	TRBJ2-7	TGTGCCAGCAGCGTAGGTCGGGACAGGGGGCAAAGCGAGCAGTACTTC	CASSVGRDRGQSEQYF
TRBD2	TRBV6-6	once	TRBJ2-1	TGTGCCAGCAGTTATTCTAGCGGGAGCTCCTACAATGAGCAGTTCTTC	CASSYSSGSSYNEQFF
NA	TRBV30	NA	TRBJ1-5	TGTGCCTGGAGTGTACAAGGGGATCGAAATCAGCCCCAGCATTTT	CAWSVQGDRNQPQHF
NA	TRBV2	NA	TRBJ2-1	TGTGCCAGCAGTGAGGTAGCGGAGCCGTTCTTC	CASSEVAEPFF